These 29 T cell receptor beta chains were all obtained from the same sample, sequenced in a study of blood T cell repertoires in COVID-19. Data came from immunoSEQ multiplex PCR; TCRdb stores just in-frame clones and leaves some out. The sample comprises tens of thousands of clones, just under 90% of which are singletons, and approximately 6.5% rests with the top ten. Input material: peripheral blood. The receptors were sampled from an older woman with COVID-19, enrolled during active disease.

The rearrangement uses TRBV5-8 and TRBJ1-1; 8 bases align to TRBD1. The CDR3 is 14 amino acids. With V trimmed by 2 bases and J by 4 bases, 4 bases remained unmatched. The germline gives CDR1 SGHTS, CDR2 YDEGEE. CDR3 region: CASSFHRGGTEAFF. CDR3 DNA: TGTGCCAGCAGCTTTCACAGGGGGGGCACTGAAGCTTTCTTT. Full variable domain (remainder filled in from reference TRBV5-8 and TRBJ1-1): EAGVTQSPTHLIKTRGQQATLRCSPISGHTSVYWYQQALGLGLQFLLWYDEGEERNRGNFPPRFSGRQFPNYSSELNVNALELEDSALYLCASSFHRGGTEAFFGQGTRLTVV.

The gene calls are TRBV5-4 and TRBJ2-1, with 13 bases matching TRBD2. The junction had 10 bases not matched to a gene; V was cut back by 4 bases and J by 15 bases. The CDR3 runs to 14 residues. In germline, CDR1 is SGHNT, CDR2 YYREEE (reference sequence). The CDR3 reads CASSTLAGGPEMFF. CDR3 in DNA: TGTGCCAGCAGCACACTAGCGGGAGGGCCAGAAATGTTCTTC. Variable domain in full (rest from reference TRBV5-4 and TRBJ2-1): ETGVTQSPTHLIKTRGQQVTLRCSSQSGHNTVSWYQQALGQGPQFIFQYYREEENGRGNFPPRFSGLQFPNYSSELNVNALELDDSALYLCASSTLAGGPEMFFGPGTRLTVL.

This clone was detected only once. The V and J genes are TRBV6-4 and TRBJ1-2; 7 bases match TRBD1. Germline values: CDR1 MRHNA, CDR2 SNTAGT. V was clipped by 6 bases and J by 4 bases; unmatched bases: 17. The CDR3 loop spans 17 amino acids. CDR3 amino acids: CASRSPGQRIPFYGYTF. The CDR3 DNA reads TGTGCCAGCAGATCACCGGGACAGCGTATCCCCTTCTATGGCTACACCTTC.

This rearrangement joins TRBV2 to TRBJ1-5; a weak D match, TRBD1 (5 bases). V gave up 4 bases and J gave up 6 bases, with 13 bases separating them. The CDR3 consists of 14 residues. Germline values: CDR1 SNHLY, CDR2 FYNNEI. The CDR3 protein is CASSVAGWRQPQHF. The CDR3 DNA sequence: TGTGCCAGCAGTGTGGCAGGGTGGCGTCAGCCCCAGCATTTT.

This rearrangement joins TRBV21-1 to TRBJ2-3; TRBD2, as called in the table, went unchecked against the DNA. TRBV21-1 is a pseudogene. The CDR3 runs to 20 residues. The CDR3 nucleotides read TGTGCCAGCAGCCCAAAAAAGTTGACTAGCGGATTTGAGGAAACAGATACGCAGTATTTT. It encodes CASSPKKLTSGFEETDTQYF.

The V gene is TRBV10-2, the J gene TRBJ2-5, with D unclear. Per the germline V gene, CDR1 is WSHSY and CDR2 is SAAADI. The CDR3 sequence is 13 residues long. The V end lost 4 bases, the J end lost 0 bases, and 6 bases lay between the germline ends. For the CDR3, the DNA is TGCGCCAGCAGTGTCGGGTACCAAGAGACCCAGTACTTC. Translated: CASSVGYQETQYF.

A single count supports this clone. The V and J genes are TRBV5-3 and TRBJ2-1, with D possibly being TRBD1 (5 bases). TRBV5-3 is treated as an ORF (open reading frame) with a function not yet certain. V shed 4 bases and J shed 4 bases, with 12 bases lying between them. The CDR3 contains 14 residues. The CDR3 DNA is TGTGCCAGAAGCCTGGCGACAGCTTACAATGAGCAGTTCTTC. This translates into CARSLATAYNEQFF.

The chain has TRBV5-6 and TRBJ2-3, with 7 bases lining up with TRBD1. Looked up from germline, CDR1 is SGHDT and CDR2 is YYEEEE. The CDR3 runs 16 residues. Trimming cost V 2 bases and J 4 bases; bases outside gene matches: 10. The CDR3 DNA is TGTGCCAGCAGCTTTCAGGTGACAGGGAGTCCAGATACGCAGTATTTT. Residues: CASSFQVTGSPDTQYF.

The chain employs TRBV10-3 and TRBJ1-3; D not resolved. Trimming removed 4 bases at V and 4 bases at J, with 5 bases between. The CDR3 is made up of 12 amino acids. Germline CDR1 ENHRY, CDR2 SYGVKD. The CDR3 bases are TGTGCCATCAGTGGGGCCGGAAACACCATATATTTT. Amino acids: CAISGAGNTIYF.

This clone was detected only once. The CDR3: CASSPRTATEAFF. The CDR3 DNA sequence: TGTGCCAGCAGCCCCCGAACAGCCACTGAAGCTTTCTTT. The genes are TRBV11-2 and TRBJ1-1; D not resolved. V was pared by 5 bases and J by 4 bases, with 11 bases between. This CDR3 contains 13 residues. Germline V gene lookup returns CDR1 SGHAT and CDR2 FQNNGV.

The CDR3 DNA follows: TGTGCCAGCAGGCGCAGGGGGCGAGATGGAAACACCATATATTTT. Protein: CASRRRGRDGNTIYF. V is TRBV27 and J is TRBJ1-3; 8 nucleotides match TRBD1. CDR1 MNHEY and CDR2 SMNVEV come from the germline V gene (reference sequence). The ends lost 6 bases at V and 3 bases at J; junction bases unmatched: 7. CDR3 length: 15 residues.

The chain has TRBV3-1 (or the pseudogene TRBV3-2) and TRBJ1-4, with 7 bases lining up with TRBD1. The CDR3 sequence is 16 residues long. The V and J ends lost 0 bases and 13 bases, in that order; junction bases with no gene match: 14. In germline, CDR1 is LGHDT, CDR2 YNNKEL (reference sequence). The CDR3, as DNA: TGTGCCAGCAGCCAAGATTTGACAGGGTACTTGGGTAGACTGTTTTTT. Translation gives CASSQDLTGYLGRLFF.

The count of this clone is one. V is TRBV30 and J is TRBJ1-2; D gene unclear. CDR3 length equals 12 residues. Germline loops: CDR1 GTSNPN, CDR2 SVGIG (reference sequence). Trimming removed 0 bases at V and 4 bases at J, with 6 bases between. CDR3 amino acids: CAWSVSSYGYTF. The DNA for the CDR3 is TGTGCCTGGAGTGTATCATCCTATGGCTACACCTTC. The full variable domain, completed using reference TRBV30 and TRBJ1-2, is SQTIHQWPATLVQPVGSPLSLECTVEGTSNPNLYWYRQAAGRGLQLLFYSVGIGQISSEVPQNLSASRPQDRQFILSSKKLLLSDSGFYLCAWSVSSYGYTFGSGTRLTVV.

The chain joins TRBV7-9 to TRBJ1-6; D unclear. The V and J ends lost 2 bases and 7 bases respectively, with 9 bases between them. This CDR3 comprises 14 residues. Per the germline V gene, CDR1 is SEHNR and CDR2 is FQNEAQ (reference sequence). The CDR3, as DNA: TGTGCCAGCAGCTTATCAGGAAAGAATTCACCCCTCCACTTT. Translating gives CASSLSGKNSPLHF.

This chain joins TRBV7-9 and TRBJ2-5; TRBD2 matches at 7 bases. V gave up 8 bases and J gave up 1 base; unmatched junction bases: 7. Germline lookup yields CDR1 SEHNR and CDR2 FQNEAQ (reference sequence). CDR3 length: 14 residues. In nucleotides, the CDR3 is TGTGCCAGCCAAAGAGCGGGGAGCCAAGAGACCCAGTACTTC. Translation gives CASQRAGSQETQYF.

The chain combines TRBV6-5 with TRBJ2-2, with a possible D match to TRBD1 (5 bases). Germline assignment: CDR1 MNHEY and CDR2 SVGAGI. Trimming removed 3 bases from V and 6 bases from J, with 11 bases in between. CDR3 size: 14 residues. The CDR3 loop is CASSYTGLAGELFF. The CDR3 DNA reads as TGTGCCAGCAGTTATACAGGTTTGGCCGGGGAGCTGTTTTTT.

The rearrangement uses TRBV5-1 and TRBJ1-4, with D possibly being TRBD1 (6 bases). There are 16 residues in the CDR3. The V end lost 0 bases, the J end lost 0 bases, and 9 bases lay between the germline ends. Germline lookup yields CDR1 SGHRS and CDR2 YFSETQ. This CDR3 reads CASSLGYRATNEKLFF. The CDR3 DNA reads as TGCGCCAGCAGCTTGGGCTACAGGGCAACTAATGAAAAACTGTTTTTT.

This chain uses TRBV18 with TRBJ1-1, with a weak D call TRBD1 (5 bases). The germline V gene encodes CDR1 KGHSH and CDR2 LQKENI. This CDR3 is 18 amino acids long. The ends were cut back, 3 bases at V and 0 bases at J, with 20 bases in the middle. CDR3 in amino acids: CASSPGLPGIAMNTEAFF. CDR3 DNA: TGTGCCAGCTCACCCGGTCTTCCAGGGATAGCCATGAACACTGAAGCTTTCTTT. The whole variable domain, remainder taken from reference TRBV18 and TRBJ1-1, is NAGVMQNPRHLVRRRGQEARLRCSPMKGHSHVYWYRQLPEEGLKFMVYLQKENIIDESGMPKERFSAEFPKEGPSILRIQQVVRGDSAAYFCASSPGLPGIAMNTEAFFGQGTRLTVV.

CDR3 coding DNA: TGTGCCAGCAGTTTTCGGAGGGAGCAGTACTTC. Protein sequence: CASSFRREQYF. The chain links TRBV12-3 or TRBV12-4 to TRBJ2-7; weak D call: TRBD2 (5 bases). The CDR3 is made up of 11 amino acids. V was trimmed by 3 bases and J by 7 bases, leaving 7 bases between them.

The chain has TRBV5-6 and TRBJ1-5; D is perhaps TRBD1 (5 bases). The CDR3 has 16 amino acids. The V gene lost 4 bases and the J gene lost 1 base, with 15 bases spanning the gap. Germline-derived CDR1 and CDR2 are SGHDT and YYEEEE. The DNA of the CDR3 is TGTGCCAGCAGCACCTTGTCGGAGGGGAGCAATCAGCCCCAGCATTTT. This sequence encodes CASSTLSEGSNQPQHF.

The rearrangement uses TRBV11-1 and TRBJ2-1; a weak D match, TRBD2 (6 bases). The CDR3 has 12 amino acids. Germline CDR1 reads SGHAT; CDR2 reads FQDESV (reference sequence). The V end was cut by 5 bases, the J end by 8 bases, with 10 bases between. CDR3 sequence reads: CASSRGVYEQFF. The CDR3 bases are TGTGCCAGCAGCCGCGGGGTTTATGAGCAGTTCTTC.

The chain joins TRBV2 to TRBJ2-7; D is perhaps TRBD1 (8 bases). V dropped 8 bases and J dropped 3 bases, with 20 bases sitting between them. Germline-derived CDR1 and CDR2 are SNHLY and FYNNEI. The CDR3 is 15 amino acids. The CDR3 coding sequence is TGTGCCAGCGCGAGGGAGGGACAGGTAGGCTACGAGCAGTACTTC. Translated, it gives CASAREGQVGYEQYF.

The V gene is TRBV11-3, the J gene TRBJ1-6, with D unresolved. Germline V gene lookup returns CDR1 SGHNT and CDR2 YENEEA. The V end lost 2 bases, the J end lost 6 bases, and 8 bases lay between the germline ends. The CDR3 contains 14 residues. Here the CDR3 DNA reads TGTGCCAGCAGCTTACGGCAGGTTAATTCACCCCTCCACTTT. Protein product: CASSLRQVNSPLHF.

The V call is TRBV29-1, the J call TRBJ1-1, with D possibly matching TRBD1 (5 bases). Between the trimmed V and J ends, which lost 6 bases and 6 bases, there was a span of 11 bases. The CDR3 spans 11 residues. Germline-derived CDR1 and CDR2 are SQVTM and ANQGSEA. The CDR3 here is CSVWGGAEAFF. The CDR3 DNA reads TGCAGCGTGTGGGGGGGGGCTGAAGCTTTCTTT.

V usage is TRBV25-1 and J usage is TRBJ2-5; D might be TRBD2 (6 bases). Germline assignment: CDR1 MGHDK and CDR2 SYGVNS. This CDR3 region has 15 residues. Trimming stripped 3 bases from V and 6 bases from J, with 17 bases between. CDR3 loop: CASSDPRGSGQTQYF. The CDR3 region has the DNA TGTGCCAGCAGTGACCCCCGGGGGTCGGGTCAGACCCAGTACTTC.

This clone was seen a single time. The gene calls are TRBV19 and TRBJ1-4; weak D call: TRBD1 (6 bases). Germline V lookup: CDR1 LNHDA, CDR2 SQIVND (reference sequence). The ends were cut back, 3 bases at V and 8 bases at J, with 13 bases in the middle. This CDR3 is built from 14 residues. In DNA form, the CDR3 reads TGTGCCAGTAGTATGGGGGGGGCTCAAGAAAAACTGTTTTTT. This sequence encodes CASSMGGAQEKLFF.

The V gene is TRBV2, the J gene TRBJ2-7; the match to TRBD2 covers 10 bases. Trimming took 4 bases from V and 4 from J; bases not matched to a gene: 13. The CDR3 is 17 residues long. Germline V CDR1 and CDR2: SNHLY, FYNNEI. The DNA for the CDR3 is TGTGCCAGCAGTGGGCTAGCGGGAGTCGGTCCAACTTACGAGCAGTACTTC. It translates to CASSGLAGVGPTYEQYF.

The chain couples TRBV5-6 to TRBJ1-2; 12 nucleotides agree with TRBD1. The germline V gene encodes CDR1 SGHDT and CDR2 YYEEEE. V was pared by 4 bases and J by 4 bases, with 14 bases of the junction left unmatched. The CDR3 consists of 18 residues. In DNA, the CDR3 is TGTGCCAGCAGCCGAGGACCGGGACAGGGGGCGCGGGGCTATGGCTACACCTTC. It translates to CASSRGPGQGARGYGYTF.

There are a few counts of this clone. The J gene is TRBJ1-3, the V gene TRBV18; 10 nucleotides align to TRBD1. CDR3 length: 15 amino acids. After removal of 5 bases from V and 2 bases from J, the junction contained 3 bases not matched to a gene. The germline V gene encodes CDR1 KGHSH and CDR2 LQKENI. CDR3 amino acids: CASSYGQGAGNTIYF. The CDR3 DNA sequence: TGTGCCAGCTCATACGGACAGGGGGCTGGAAACACCATATATTTT.